This T cell receptor beta chain was profiled in a study of shared clonotypes between healthy human individuals. Turning to the study itself: Donors had three CD4 naive, three CD4 memory, two CD8 naive and one CD8 memory plate apiece. General study points: Sequencing depth was expected to influence donor clonotype sharing.

Method: immunoSEQ multiplex PCR; TCRdb's copy keeps in-frame clones and lacks some. The sample lists about 710,000 clones, about three quarters occurring once. The healthy adult donors were HIV-negative and reported no recent acute infections or vaccinations. Naive CD45RA+ and memory CD45RA-negative subsets were split from CD4+ cells. Trimming at V came to 3 bases and at J to 0 bases, leaving 6 bases not matched to a gene. CDR1 is KGHSH and CDR2 is LQKENI in the germline V gene. The CDR3 contains 18 residues. As for this clone: Its antigen remains unknown.

The sample taken for sequencing was memory CD4+ T cells sorted from blood. The subset here: CD45RA-negative fraction. The chain combines TRBV18 with TRBJ1-4; 11 bases fit TRBD1. The clonotype comes from a woman aged 30 to 39 in good health. The CDR3 region is CASSPIGTGGSTNEKLFF. In DNA form, the CDR3 reads TGTGCCAGCTCACCTATTGGGACAGGGGGATCAACTAATGAAAAACTGTTTTTT.